One and the same sample provided the 10 T cell receptor beta chains below, sequenced in a study of CD8+CD57+ T cells in acquired aplastic anemia. The template for TCR beta VDJ and CDR3 sequence profiling was genomic DNA. Each CDR3 protein gets one entry after TCRdb re-called the reads with MiXCR. The sample holds 250,000 to 350,000 distinct CDR3 sequences; 55% to 65% are singletons and the top ten take 8%. Specimen: sorted CD4+, CD8+, or CD8+CD57+ T cells (not recorded which) from PBMCs. These receptors were taken from a human donor with severe aplastic anemia or a healthy control (not recorded which).

This clonotype was recorded many times. The chain uses TRBV6-6 and TRBJ1-1, with D uncertain. The germline V and J ends were trimmed by 6 bases and 5 bases, with 10 bases remaining between them. This CDR3 comprises 12 residues. Germline V gene data show CDR1 as MNHNY and CDR2 as SVGAGI (reference sequence). DNA for the CDR3: TGTGCCAGCAGCCAAGGAAGAACTGAAGCTTTCTTT. Protein: CASSQGRTEAFF.

This chain connects TRBV5-6 to TRBJ2-7; D ambiguous. This CDR3 has 14 amino acids. V shed 0 bases and J shed 6 bases, with 13 bases lying between them. Germline CDR1 and CDR2: SGHDT and YYEEEE. The CDR3 is CASSLARVSGEQYF. The CDR3 DNA sequence: TGTGCCAGCAGCTTGGCTCGGGTCTCTGGCGAGCAGTACTTC. Based on the CDR3 plus reference TRBV5-6 and TRBJ2-7, the full variable domain is DAGVTQSPTHLIKTRGQQVTLRCSPKSGHDTVSWYQQALGQGPQFIFQYYEEEERQRGNFPDRFSGHQFPNYSSELNVNALLLGDSALYLCASSLARVSGEQYFGPGTRLTVT.

This clonotype was counted many times. V is TRBV30 and J is TRBJ1-1, with D hard to call. Germline loops: CDR1 GTSNPN, CDR2 SVGIG (reference sequence). The CDR3 is made up of 11 amino acids. The ends were cut back, 4 bases at V and 6 bases at J, with 9 bases in the middle. The CDR3 DNA reads TGTGCCTGGACGCGACGGTCTGAAGCTTTCTTT. This gives the protein CAWTRRSEAFF.

In the case of this clonotype: This may be a read error, as it is one base from a much larger clone. This sequence joins TRBV28 and TRBJ2-2, with D possibly TRBD2 on 5 matching bases. Germline V gene sequence: CDR1 MDHEN, CDR2 SYDVKM. CDR3 length: 13 amino acids. The CDR3 loop reads CASSLIRTGELSF. Written as DNA, the CDR3 is TGTGCCAGCAGCCTCATCCGAACCGGGGAGCTGTCTTTT.

This chain uses TRBV12-3 or TRBV12-4 with TRBJ1-1; D is perhaps TRBD1 (6 bases). The CDR3 loop spans 15 amino acids. V shed 3 bases and J shed 1 base, with 12 bases lying between them. The CDR3 region has the DNA TGTGCCAGCAGTTTGTGGCAGGGGAGGAACACTGAAGCTTTCTTT. Its translation: CASSLWQGRNTEAFF.

The rearrangement links TRBV7-6 to TRBJ2-7, with D maybe TRBD1 (6 bases). The CDR3 sequence is 15 residues long. The V gene's germline CDR1 is SGHVS and CDR2 FNYEAQ. Trimming removed 5 bases from V and 0 bases from J, with 14 bases in between. The CDR3 nucleotides are TGTGCCAGCAGCCCCAGAAGGGGGAGCTCCTACGAGCAGTACTTC. Translated: CASSPRRGSSYEQYF.

With respect to this clonotype: With a much larger clone just one base away, this may be a read error. The rearrangement links TRBV16 to TRBJ1-2; 7 nucleotides align to TRBD1. Germline-derived CDR1 and CDR2 are KGHSY and FQNENV. This CDR3 comprises 14 residues. CDR3 sequence reads: CASSRKTGSYGSTF. In nucleotides, the CDR3 is TGTGCCAGCAGCCGCAAGACAGGGAGTTATGGCTCCACCTTC.

Only a few counts were recorded for this clonotype. The V and J genes are TRBV15 and TRBJ1-1; D might be TRBD1 (6 bases). Germline-derived CDR1 and CDR2 are LNHNV and YYDKDF (reference sequence). The CDR3 contains 14 residues. Trimming removed 0 bases at V and 11 bases at J, with 16 bases between. CDR3 residues: CATSRDVQGRTAFF. DNA for the CDR3: TGTGCCACCAGCAGAGATGTTCAGGGGCGGACGGCTTTCTTT.

The chain recombines TRBV7-2 with TRBJ2-7; TRBD1 matches 8 bases. CDR3 length: 15 amino acids. Germline lookup yields CDR1 SGHTA and CDR2 FQGNSA. V shed 6 bases, J shed 3 bases, and the junction held 10 bases outside the gene matches. CDR3 coding DNA: TGTGCCAGCAGAACCAAGGACAGGGCCCACTACGAGCAGTACTTC. Translation gives CASRTKDRAHYEQYF.

The rearrangement uses TRBV7-2 and TRBJ2-3, with 7 bases matching TRBD1. Germline values: CDR1 SGHTA, CDR2 FQGNSA. V lost 5 bases, J lost 6 bases, and 8 bases stayed unmatched. The CDR3 spans 14 residues. The CDR3 spells CASSLERGRDTQYF. CDR3 DNA: TGTGCCAGCAGCCTAGAGAGGGGGCGTGATACGCAGTATTTT.